The 4 T cell receptor beta chains below were found in one sample sequenced in a study of CD8+CD57+ T cells in acquired aplastic anemia. According to the study, genomic DNA was the template for TCR beta VDJ and CDR3 profiling. TCRdb re-derived calls from the reads in MiXCR, one entry per CDR3 protein. Counted here are roughly 170,000 distinct CDR3 sequences, 48% occurring once; the ten biggest clones make up around 13%. For sequencing, patients were chosen who had shown expansion of CD8+CD57+ cells by flow cytometry. The source material was sorted CD4+, CD8+, or CD8+CD57+ T cells (not recorded which) from PBMCs. The receptors were sampled from a human donor with aplastic anemia.

This clonotype was detected many times. The CDR3 bases are TGCAGCGTTAGGACAGGACTATACACAGATACGCAGTATTTT. This translates into CSVRTGLYTDTQYF. The rearrangement links TRBV29-1 to TRBJ2-3; tentatively, D is TRBD1 (7 bases). The CDR3 is 14 residues long. Germline-derived CDR1 and CDR2 are SQVTM and ANQGSEA. V lost 5 bases and J 2 bases, leaving 14 bases between the germline ends.

The genes are TRBV24-1 and TRBJ2-1; TRBD1 matches 7 bases. V was pared by 1 base and J by 9 bases, with 5 bases of the junction left unmatched. The germline V gene has CDR1 KGHDR and CDR2 SFDVKD. CDR3 length: 14 residues. CDR3 sequence reads: CATSDFLRGSEQFF. In DNA form, the CDR3 reads TGTGCCACCAGTGATTTTCTCAGGGGGAGTGAGCAGTTCTTC.

The gene calls are TRBV2 and TRBJ1-2, with unresolved D. CDR3 length: 12 amino acids. Germline loops: CDR1 SNHLY, CDR2 FYNNEI. V dropped 8 bases and J dropped 4 bases, with 11 bases sitting between them. The CDR3 nucleotides read TGTGCCAGCCGTCTAGGGCTCTATGGCTACACCTTC. Protein sequence: CASRLGLYGYTF.

Comment on this clonotype: One end of the junction is discordant with germline, which a read error may explain. In nucleotides, the CDR3 is TGCAGCGTCGAAGAGGTACAGGGTGACGAGCAGTACTTC. Its translation: CSVEEVQGDEQYF. This chain links TRBV29-1 with TRBJ2-7; D possibly corresponds to TRBD1 (6 bases). The CDR3 has 13 amino acids. CDR1 and CDR2 (germline): SQVTM, ANQGSEA.